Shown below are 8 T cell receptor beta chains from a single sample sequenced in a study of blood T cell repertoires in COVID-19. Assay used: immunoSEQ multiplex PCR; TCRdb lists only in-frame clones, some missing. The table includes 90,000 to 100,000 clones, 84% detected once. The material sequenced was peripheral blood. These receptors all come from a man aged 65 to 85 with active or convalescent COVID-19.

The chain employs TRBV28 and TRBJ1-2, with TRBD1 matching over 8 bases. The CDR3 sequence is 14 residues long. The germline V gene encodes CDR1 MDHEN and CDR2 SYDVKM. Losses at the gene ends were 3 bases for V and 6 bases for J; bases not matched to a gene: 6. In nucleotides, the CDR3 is TGTGCCAGCAGTTTCGGCAGGGGGCGAAATGGCTACACCTTC. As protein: CASSFGRGRNGYTF.

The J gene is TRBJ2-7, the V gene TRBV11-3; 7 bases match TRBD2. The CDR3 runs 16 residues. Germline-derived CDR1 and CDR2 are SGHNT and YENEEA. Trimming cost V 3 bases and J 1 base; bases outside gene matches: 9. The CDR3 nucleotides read TGTGCCAGCAGCTTCCACCCGGGGGAGGGTTCCTACGAGCAGTACTTC. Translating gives CASSFHPGEGSYEQYF.

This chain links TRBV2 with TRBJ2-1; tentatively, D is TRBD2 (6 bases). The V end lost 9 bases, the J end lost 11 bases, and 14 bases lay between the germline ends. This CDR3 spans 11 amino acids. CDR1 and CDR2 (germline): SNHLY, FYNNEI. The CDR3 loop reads CASLETSQQFF. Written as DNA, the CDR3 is TGTGCCAGTCTTGAGACTAGTCAGCAGTTCTTC.

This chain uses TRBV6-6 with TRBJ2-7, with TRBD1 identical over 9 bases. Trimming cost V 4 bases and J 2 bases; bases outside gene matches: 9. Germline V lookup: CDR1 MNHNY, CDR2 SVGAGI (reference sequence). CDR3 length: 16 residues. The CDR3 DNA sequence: TGTGCCAGCAGTTCCCGCCCGGGACAGGGCCCCTACGAGCAGTACTTC. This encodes CASSSRPGQGPYEQYF.

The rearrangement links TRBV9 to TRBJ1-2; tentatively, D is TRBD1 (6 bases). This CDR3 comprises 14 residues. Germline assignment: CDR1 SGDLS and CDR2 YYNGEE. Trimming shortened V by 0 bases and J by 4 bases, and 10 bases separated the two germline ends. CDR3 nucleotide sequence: TGTGCCAGCAGCGTAGACAGGGTGGCCTATGGCTACACCTTC. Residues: CASSVDRVAYGYTF.

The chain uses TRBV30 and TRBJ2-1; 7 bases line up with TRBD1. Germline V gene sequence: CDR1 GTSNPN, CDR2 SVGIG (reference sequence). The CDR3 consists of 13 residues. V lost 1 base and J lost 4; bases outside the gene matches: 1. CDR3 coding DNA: TGTGCCTGGAGTGGGGACAGTTACAATGAGCAGTTCTTC. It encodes CAWSGDSYNEQFF.

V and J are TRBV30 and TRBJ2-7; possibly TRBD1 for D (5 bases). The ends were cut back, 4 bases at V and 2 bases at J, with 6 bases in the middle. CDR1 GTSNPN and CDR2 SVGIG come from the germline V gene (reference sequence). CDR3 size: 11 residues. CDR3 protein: CAWKGPYEQYF. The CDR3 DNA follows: TGTGCCTGGAAGGGGCCCTACGAGCAGTACTTC.

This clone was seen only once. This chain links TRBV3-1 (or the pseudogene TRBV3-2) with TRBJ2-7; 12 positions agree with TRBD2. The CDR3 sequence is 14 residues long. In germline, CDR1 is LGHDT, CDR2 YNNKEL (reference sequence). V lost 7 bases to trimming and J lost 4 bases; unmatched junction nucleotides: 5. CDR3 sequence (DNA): TGTGCCAGCACCCCTAGCGGGGGGGTGTACGAGCAGTACTTC. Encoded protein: CASTPSGGVYEQYF.